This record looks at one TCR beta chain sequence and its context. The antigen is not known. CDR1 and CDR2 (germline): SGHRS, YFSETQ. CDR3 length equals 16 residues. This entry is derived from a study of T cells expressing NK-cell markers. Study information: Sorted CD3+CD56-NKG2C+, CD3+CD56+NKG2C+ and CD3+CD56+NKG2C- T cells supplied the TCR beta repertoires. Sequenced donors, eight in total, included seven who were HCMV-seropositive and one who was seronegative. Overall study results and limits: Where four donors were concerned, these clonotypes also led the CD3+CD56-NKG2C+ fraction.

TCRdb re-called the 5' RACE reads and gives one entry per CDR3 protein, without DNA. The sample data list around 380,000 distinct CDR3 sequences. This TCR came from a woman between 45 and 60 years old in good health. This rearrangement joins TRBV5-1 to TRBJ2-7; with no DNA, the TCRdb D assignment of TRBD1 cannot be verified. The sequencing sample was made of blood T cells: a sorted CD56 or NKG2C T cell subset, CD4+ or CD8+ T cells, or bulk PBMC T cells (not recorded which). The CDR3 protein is CASSPYTTGFAHEQYF.